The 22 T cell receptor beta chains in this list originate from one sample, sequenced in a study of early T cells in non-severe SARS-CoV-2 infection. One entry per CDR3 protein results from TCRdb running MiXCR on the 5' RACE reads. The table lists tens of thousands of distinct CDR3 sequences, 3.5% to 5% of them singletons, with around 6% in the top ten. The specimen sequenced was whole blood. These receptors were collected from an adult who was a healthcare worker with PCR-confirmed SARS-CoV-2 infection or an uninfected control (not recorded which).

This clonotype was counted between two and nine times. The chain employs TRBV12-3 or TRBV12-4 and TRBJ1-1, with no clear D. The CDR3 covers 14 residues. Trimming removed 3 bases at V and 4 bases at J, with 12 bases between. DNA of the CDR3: TGTGCCAGCAGTTTGGGTAGTTTCGGCACTGAAGCTTTCTTT. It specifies CASSLGSFGTEAFF.

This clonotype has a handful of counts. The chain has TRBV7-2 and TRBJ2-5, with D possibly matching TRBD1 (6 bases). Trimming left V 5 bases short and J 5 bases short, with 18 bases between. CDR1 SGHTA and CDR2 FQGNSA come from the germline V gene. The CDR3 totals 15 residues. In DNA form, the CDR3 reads TGTGCCAGCAGCGCTTACAGGGCGGAGAGGGAGACCCAGTACTTC. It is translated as CASSAYRAERETQYF.

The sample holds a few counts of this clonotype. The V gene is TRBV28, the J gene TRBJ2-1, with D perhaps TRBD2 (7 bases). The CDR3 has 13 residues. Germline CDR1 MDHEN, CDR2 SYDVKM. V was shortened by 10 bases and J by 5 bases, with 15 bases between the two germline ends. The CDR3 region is CATLGGAHNEQFF. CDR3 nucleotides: TGTGCCACCTTGGGGGGGGCCCACAATGAGCAGTTCTTC.

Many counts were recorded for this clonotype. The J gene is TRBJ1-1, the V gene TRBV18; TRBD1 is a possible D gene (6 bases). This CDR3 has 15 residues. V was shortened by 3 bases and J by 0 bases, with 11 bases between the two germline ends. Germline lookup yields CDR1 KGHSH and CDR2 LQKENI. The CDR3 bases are TGTGCCAGCTCACCGCGACAGGCCTTGAACACTGAAGCTTTCTTT. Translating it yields CASSPRQALNTEAFF.

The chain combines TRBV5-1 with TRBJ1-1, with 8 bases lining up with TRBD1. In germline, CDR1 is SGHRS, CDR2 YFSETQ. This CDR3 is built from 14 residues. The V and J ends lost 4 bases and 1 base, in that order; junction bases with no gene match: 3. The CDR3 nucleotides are TGCGCCAGCAGCCCCGGGACAGGGAACACTGAAGCTTTCTTT. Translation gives CASSPGTGNTEAFF.

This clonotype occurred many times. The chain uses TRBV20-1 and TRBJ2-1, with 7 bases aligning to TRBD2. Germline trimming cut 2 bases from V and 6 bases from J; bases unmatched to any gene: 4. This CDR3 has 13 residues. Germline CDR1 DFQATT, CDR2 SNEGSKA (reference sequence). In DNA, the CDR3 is TGCAGTGCTAGACGGACTAGATCCAATGAGCAGTTCTTC. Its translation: CSARRTRSNEQFF.

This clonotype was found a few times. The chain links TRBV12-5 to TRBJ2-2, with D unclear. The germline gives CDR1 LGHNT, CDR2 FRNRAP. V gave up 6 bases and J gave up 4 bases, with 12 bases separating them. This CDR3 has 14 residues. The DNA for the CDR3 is TGTGCTAGTGGCCGAACGCCGAGCACCGGGGAGCTGTTTTTT. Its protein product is CASGRTPSTGELFF.

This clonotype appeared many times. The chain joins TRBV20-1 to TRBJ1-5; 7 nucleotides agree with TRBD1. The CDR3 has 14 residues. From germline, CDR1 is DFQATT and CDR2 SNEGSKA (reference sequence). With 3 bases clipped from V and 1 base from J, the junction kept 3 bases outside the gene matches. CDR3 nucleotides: TGCAGTGCTAGCCCGACAGGGAGCAATCAGCCCCAGCATTTT. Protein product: CSASPTGSNQPQHF.

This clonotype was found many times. This CDR3 reads CSARDRGKGWRNTEAFF. As DNA, the CDR3 is TGCAGTGCTAGAGATCGGGGAAAAGGGTGGCGGAACACTGAAGCTTTCTTT. This chain joins TRBV20-1 and TRBJ1-1, with no clear D. With 0 bases removed from V and 1 base from J, the gap between germline ends came to 18 bases. Germline CDR1 reads DFQATT; CDR2 reads SNEGSKA (reference sequence). This CDR3 comprises 17 residues.

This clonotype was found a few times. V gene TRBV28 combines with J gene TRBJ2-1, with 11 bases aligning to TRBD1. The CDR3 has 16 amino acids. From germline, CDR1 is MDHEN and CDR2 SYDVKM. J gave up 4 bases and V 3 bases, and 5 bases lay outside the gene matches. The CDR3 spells CASSLFGTGGYNEQFF. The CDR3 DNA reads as TGTGCCAGCAGTTTGTTCGGGACAGGGGGGTACAATGAGCAGTTCTTC. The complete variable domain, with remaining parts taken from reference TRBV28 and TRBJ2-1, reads DVKVTQSSRYLVKRTGEKVFLECVQDMDHENMFWYRQDPGLGLRLIYFSYDVKMKEKGDIPEGYSVSREKKERFSLILESASTNQTSMYLCASSLFGTGGYNEQFFGPGTRLTVL.

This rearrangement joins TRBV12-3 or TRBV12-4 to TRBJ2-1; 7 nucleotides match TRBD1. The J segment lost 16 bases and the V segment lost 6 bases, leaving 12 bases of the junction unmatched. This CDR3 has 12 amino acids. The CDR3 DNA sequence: TGTGCCAGCAGCCCCCCGGGACAGAGATCTTTCTTC. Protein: CASSPPGQRSFF.

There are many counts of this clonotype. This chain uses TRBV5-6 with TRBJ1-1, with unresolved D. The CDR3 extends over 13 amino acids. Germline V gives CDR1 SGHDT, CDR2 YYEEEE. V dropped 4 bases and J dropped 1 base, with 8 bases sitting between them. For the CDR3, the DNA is TGTGCCAGCAGCCTCCCAGAGAACACTGAAGCTTTCTTT. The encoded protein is CASSLPENTEAFF.

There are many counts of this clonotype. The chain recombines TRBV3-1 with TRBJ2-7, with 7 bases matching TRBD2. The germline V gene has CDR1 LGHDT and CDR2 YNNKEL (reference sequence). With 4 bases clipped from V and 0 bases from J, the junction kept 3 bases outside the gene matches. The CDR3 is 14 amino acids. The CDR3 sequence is CASSRGGSSYEQYF. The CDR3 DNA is TGTGCCAGCAGCCGGGGGGGAAGCTCCTACGAGCAGTACTTC.

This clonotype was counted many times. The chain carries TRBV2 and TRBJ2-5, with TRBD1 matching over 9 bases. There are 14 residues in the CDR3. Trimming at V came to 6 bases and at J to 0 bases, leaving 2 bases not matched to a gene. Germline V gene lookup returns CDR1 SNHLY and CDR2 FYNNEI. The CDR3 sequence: CASRTGGYQETQYF. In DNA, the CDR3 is TGTGCCAGCAGGACAGGGGGGTACCAAGAGACCCAGTACTTC.

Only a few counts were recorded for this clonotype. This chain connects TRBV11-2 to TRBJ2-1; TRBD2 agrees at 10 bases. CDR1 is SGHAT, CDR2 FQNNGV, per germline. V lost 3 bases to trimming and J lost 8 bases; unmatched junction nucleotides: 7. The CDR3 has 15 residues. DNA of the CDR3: TGTGCCAGCAGCTTTTCTCTAGCGGGGGCCGATGAGCAGTTCTTC. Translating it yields CASSFSLAGADEQFF.

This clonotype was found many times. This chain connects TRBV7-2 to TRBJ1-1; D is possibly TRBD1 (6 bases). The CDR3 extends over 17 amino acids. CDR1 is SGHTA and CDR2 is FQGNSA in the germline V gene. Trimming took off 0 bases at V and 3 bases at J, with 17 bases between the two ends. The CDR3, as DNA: TGTGCCAGCAGCTTAGCGTTTAATTCGGGGGGCTACACTGAAGCTTTCTTT. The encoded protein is CASSLAFNSGGYTEAFF.

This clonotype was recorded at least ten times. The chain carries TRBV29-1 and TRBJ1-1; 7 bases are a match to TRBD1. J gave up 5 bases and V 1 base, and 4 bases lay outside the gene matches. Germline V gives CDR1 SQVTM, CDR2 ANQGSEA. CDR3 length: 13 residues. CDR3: CSVEGRGKTEAFF. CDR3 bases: TGCAGCGTTGAAGGCAGGGGGAAGACTGAAGCTTTCTTT.

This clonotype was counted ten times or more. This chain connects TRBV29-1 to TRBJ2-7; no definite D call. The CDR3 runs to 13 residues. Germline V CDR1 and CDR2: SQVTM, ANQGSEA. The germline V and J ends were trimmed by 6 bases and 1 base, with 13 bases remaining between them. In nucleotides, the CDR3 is TGCAGCGTCTACTCGACACGTTCCTACGAGCAGTACTTC. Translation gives CSVYSTRSYEQYF.

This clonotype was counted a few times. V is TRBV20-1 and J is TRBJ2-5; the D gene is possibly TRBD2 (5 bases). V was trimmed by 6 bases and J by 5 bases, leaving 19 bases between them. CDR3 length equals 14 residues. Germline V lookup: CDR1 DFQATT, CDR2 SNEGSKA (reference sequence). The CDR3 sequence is CSAPRAGRGETQYF. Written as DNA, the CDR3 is TGCAGTGCCCCCCGGGCAGGCCGGGGTGAGACCCAGTACTTC.

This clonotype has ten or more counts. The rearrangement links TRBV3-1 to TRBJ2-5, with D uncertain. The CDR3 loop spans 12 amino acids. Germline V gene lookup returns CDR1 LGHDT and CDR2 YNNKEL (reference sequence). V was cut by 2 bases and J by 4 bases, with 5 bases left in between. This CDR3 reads CASSQLRETQYF. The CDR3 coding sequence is TGTGCCAGCAGCCAATTGAGAGAGACCCAGTACTTC.

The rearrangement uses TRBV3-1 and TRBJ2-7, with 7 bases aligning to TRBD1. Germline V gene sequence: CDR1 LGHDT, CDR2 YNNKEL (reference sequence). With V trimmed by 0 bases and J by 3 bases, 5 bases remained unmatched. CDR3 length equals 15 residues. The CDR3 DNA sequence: TGTGCCAGCAGCCAAGACTCGGGACAGTTCTACGAGCAGTACTTC. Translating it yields CASSQDSGQFYEQYF.

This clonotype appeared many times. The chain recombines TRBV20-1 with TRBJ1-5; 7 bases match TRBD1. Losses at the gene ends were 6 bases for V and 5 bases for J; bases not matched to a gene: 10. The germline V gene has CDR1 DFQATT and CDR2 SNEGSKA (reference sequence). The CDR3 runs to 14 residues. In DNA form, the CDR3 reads TGCAGTGCCGTAGGGACAGCATGGGATCAGCCCCAGCATTTT. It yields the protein CSAVGTAWDQPQHF.